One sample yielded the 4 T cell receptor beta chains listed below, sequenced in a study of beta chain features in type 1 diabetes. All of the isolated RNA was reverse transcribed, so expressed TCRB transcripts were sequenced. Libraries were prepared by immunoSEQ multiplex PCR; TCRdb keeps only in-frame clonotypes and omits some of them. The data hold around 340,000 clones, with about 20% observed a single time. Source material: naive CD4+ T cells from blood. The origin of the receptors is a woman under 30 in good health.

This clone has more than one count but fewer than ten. The CDR3 DNA reads TGTGCCACCCAGCGGGACGAAACCTACAATGAGCAGTTCTTC. Translation gives CATQRDETYNEQFF. V is TRBV15 and J is TRBJ2-1; 7 nucleotides match TRBD2. Germline values: CDR1 LNHNV, CDR2 YYDKDF (reference sequence). This CDR3 has 14 amino acids. V lost 8 bases to trimming and J lost 2 bases; unmatched junction nucleotides: 6.

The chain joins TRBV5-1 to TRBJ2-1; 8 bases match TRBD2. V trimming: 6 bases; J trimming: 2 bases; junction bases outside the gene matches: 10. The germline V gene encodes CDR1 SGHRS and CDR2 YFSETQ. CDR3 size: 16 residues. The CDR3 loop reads CASTFGGGGTYNEQFF. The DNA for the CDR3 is TGCGCCAGCACCTTTGGTGGCGGGGGGACCTACAATGAGCAGTTCTTC. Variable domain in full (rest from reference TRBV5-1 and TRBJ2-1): KAGVTQTPRYLIKTRGQQVTLSCSPISGHRSVSWYQQTPGQGLQFLFEYFSETQRNKGNFPGRFSGRQFSNSRSEMNVSTLELGDSALYLCASTFGGGGTYNEQFFGPGTRLTVL.

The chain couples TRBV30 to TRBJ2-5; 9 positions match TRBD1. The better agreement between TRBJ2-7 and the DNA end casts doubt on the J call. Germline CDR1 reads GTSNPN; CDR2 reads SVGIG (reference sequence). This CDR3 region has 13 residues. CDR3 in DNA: TGTGCCTGTAGGGGACAGGGCTCCTACGAGCAGTACTTC. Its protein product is CACRGQGSYEQYF.

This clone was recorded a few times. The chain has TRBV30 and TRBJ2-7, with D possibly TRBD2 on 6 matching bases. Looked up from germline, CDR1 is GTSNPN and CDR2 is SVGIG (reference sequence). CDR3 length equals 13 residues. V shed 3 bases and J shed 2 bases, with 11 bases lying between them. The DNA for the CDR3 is TGTGCCTGGAGCGGACTATCCCCCTACGAGCAGTACTTC. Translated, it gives CAWSGLSPYEQYF.